Listed below are T cell receptor beta chains from one sample, sequenced in a study of T cell responses to AZD1222 COVID-19 vaccine. The repertoire was sequenced with immunoSEQ multiplex PCR; TCRdb's copy has only in-frame clones and lacks some. The profile shows roughly 130,000 clones, roughly nine tenths of them singletons. The specimen was peripheral blood, collected on day 0 of AZD1222 vaccination. These receptors all stem from an adult in good health. The CDR3 runs from the conserved cysteine through the conserved F or W. The D gene is left open where the match is weak. Clone size is not always given. Where it is, it says once, few, many or a class for expanded clones.

cdr3_nt: TGTGCCAGCAGCAAAGACAGCATCTCTGGAAACACCATATATTTT
cdr3_aa: CASSKDSISGNTIYF
clone_size: -
j_call: TRBJ1-3
v_call: TRBV11-3
d_call: -

cdr3_nt: TGTGCCAGTAGCGCGAATACCGGCACGTATCGTGAAAAACTGTTTTTT
cdr3_aa: CASSANTGTYREKLFF
clone_size: -
j_call: TRBJ1-4
v_call: TRBV19
d_call: -

cdr3_nt: TGTGCCAGCTCACTTGCCTCAACTAATGAAAAACTGTTTTTT
cdr3_aa: CASSLASTNEKLFF
clone_size: once
j_call: TRBJ1-4
v_call: TRBV18
d_call: -

cdr3_nt: TGTGCCAGCTCACCCGGGACAGGGGTAAACTATGGCTACACCTTC
cdr3_aa: CASSPGTGVNYGYTF
clone_size: once
j_call: TRBJ1-2
v_call: TRBV18
d_call: TRBD1

cdr3_nt: TGTGCCAGTAGTATCGGAGGGGGACAGCTCGTCTATAGCAATCAGCCCCAGCATTTT
cdr3_aa: CASSIGGGQLVYSNQPQHF
clone_size: -
j_call: TRBJ1-5
v_call: TRBV19
d_call: TRBD1

cdr3_nt: TGTGCCAGCAGTTCCCCTCTGAGGCTAGCGGGCTACGAGCAGTACTTC
cdr3_aa: CASSSPLRLAGYEQYF
clone_size: -
j_call: TRBJ2-7
v_call: TRBV6-5
d_call: TRBD2

cdr3_nt: TGTGCCAGCTCACTTCGACAGGGGTACGAGCAGTACTTC
cdr3_aa: CASSLRQGYEQYF
clone_size: -
j_call: TRBJ2-7
v_call: TRBV18
d_call: TRBD1

cdr3_nt: TGTGCCAGCAGCTTTGGGACAGGGGCGACCGGGGAGCTGTTTTTT
cdr3_aa: CASSFGTGATGELFF
clone_size: -
j_call: TRBJ2-2
v_call: TRBV5-6
d_call: TRBD1

cdr3_nt: TGTGCCGCAGGCTACCCGGAGCCGGGGGAGCTGTTTTTT
cdr3_aa: CAAGYPEPGELFF
clone_size: -
j_call: TRBJ2-2
v_call: TRBV19
d_call: -

cdr3_nt: TGTGCCAGCAGCACCGACAGGGCGGGCTATGGCTACACCTTC
cdr3_aa: CASSTDRAGYGYTF
clone_size: -
j_call: TRBJ1-2
v_call: TRBV9
d_call: TRBD1

cdr3_nt: TGTGCCACCAGTGACGGGACTAGCGGGAGGGCCGTTTACGAGCAGTACTTC
cdr3_aa: CATSDGTSGRAVYEQYF
clone_size: -
j_call: TRBJ2-7
v_call: TRBV24-1
d_call: TRBD2

cdr3_nt: TGTGCCAGCAGTTTGCCCACAGAAGGGCGGGCGAACACCGGGGAGCTGTTTTTT
cdr3_aa: CASSLPTEGRANTGELFF
clone_size: -
j_call: TRBJ2-2
v_call: TRBV28
d_call: -

cdr3_nt: TGTGCCAGCAGTAAAGGGTCAGCCAAAAACATTCAGTACTTC
cdr3_aa: CASSKGSAKNIQYF
clone_size: -
j_call: TRBJ2-4
v_call: TRBV6-2/TRBV6-3
d_call: -

cdr3_nt: TGTGCCAGCAGTGGGATCCGGGACAGGCTTAGGAATGAGCAGTTCTTC
cdr3_aa: CASSGIRDRLRNEQFF
clone_size: -
j_call: TRBJ2-1
v_call: TRBV25-1
d_call: TRBD1

cdr3_nt: TGTGCCTGGACAGGGGGCTCTGGGGCCAACGTCCTGACTTTC
cdr3_aa: CAWTGGSGANVLTF
clone_size: -
j_call: TRBJ2-6
v_call: TRBV30
d_call: TRBD1

cdr3_nt: TGTGCCAGCAGCTTAAGTACCGGGGCTAATCAGCCCCAGCATTTT
cdr3_aa: CASSLSTGANQPQHF
clone_size: -
j_call: TRBJ1-5
v_call: TRBV7-6
d_call: -

cdr3_nt: TGTGCCAGCAGTTCCTCAGGGGCCGTTAACTATGGCTACACCTTC
cdr3_aa: CASSSSGAVNYGYTF
clone_size: once
j_call: TRBJ1-2
v_call: TRBV27
d_call: -

cdr3_nt: TGTGCCAGCAGTTTAGTTGGTTGGGGACAGGGCTCTGGAAACACCATATATTTT
cdr3_aa: CASSLVGWGQGSGNTIYF
clone_size: -
j_call: TRBJ1-3
v_call: TRBV27
d_call: TRBD1

cdr3_nt: TGTGCCAGCAGTTCCGACGGTCTAGAACTCACAGATACGCAGTATTTT
cdr3_aa: CASSSDGLELTDTQYF
clone_size: -
j_call: TRBJ2-3
v_call: TRBV27
d_call: -

cdr3_nt: TGTGCTAGTGGTTTGGACAGGGTTAGCTACACCTTC
cdr3_aa: CASGLDRVSYTF
clone_size: -
j_call: TRBJ1-2
v_call: TRBV12-5
d_call: -

cdr3_nt: TGCGCCAGCGGGACAGGGGGTGTTGAAAAACTGTTTTTT
cdr3_aa: CASGTGGVEKLFF
clone_size: -
j_call: TRBJ1-4
v_call: TRBV10-1
d_call: TRBD1

cdr3_nt: TGTGCCAGCAGCCAAGTTCTCGGCGGAGGCACAGATACGCAGTATTTT
cdr3_aa: CASSQVLGGGTDTQYF
clone_size: -
j_call: TRBJ2-3
v_call: TRBV4-2
d_call: -

cdr3_nt: TGCGCCAGCAGCTCAGCGGGAGGCGTCTACGAGCAGTACTTC
cdr3_aa: CASSSAGGVYEQYF
clone_size: -
j_call: TRBJ2-7
v_call: TRBV5-1
d_call: TRBD2